These 24 T cell receptor beta chains share one sample of origin, sequenced in a study of blood T cells in healthy people across ages. The authors ran a second PCR of roughly 7 to 11 cycles using a sample-barcoded 5' primer and a J-beta primer mix. Via MiXCR, TCRdb re-called the 5' RACE reads, giving one row per CDR3 protein. The top ten clones hold approximately 15% of a sample with 710,000 or so distinct CDR3 sequences, roughly 30% of them seen once. The material sequenced was blood. The origin of the receptors is a woman older than 75 in good health.

Only a few counts were recorded for this clonotype. The chain employs TRBV18 and TRBJ1-4; 12 bases are a match to TRBD1. The germline V gene has CDR1 KGHSH and CDR2 LQKENI. The CDR3 length is 15 residues. Germline trimming cut 2 bases from V and 7 bases from J; bases unmatched to any gene: 2. The CDR3 spells CASSPAGQGAEKLFF. The CDR3 DNA reads TGTGCCAGCTCACCAGCGGGACAGGGGGCTGAAAAACTGTTTTTT.

This clonotype was seen ten or more times. The chain employs TRBV6-2 or TRBV6-3 and TRBJ2-1; TRBD2 might be the D (5 bases). The CDR3 sequence is 15 residues long. Germline CDR1 MNHEY, CDR2 SVGEGT. The V and J ends lost 0 bases and 3 bases respectively, with 9 bases between them. The CDR3 sequence: CASSYSTGIYNEQFF. The DNA for the CDR3 is TGTGCCAGCAGTTACTCGACCGGGATCTACAATGAGCAGTTCTTC.

This clonotype appeared once. The V call is TRBV20-1, the J call TRBJ2-1; the match to TRBD1 covers 9 bases. The germline gives CDR1 DFQATT, CDR2 SNEGSKA (reference sequence). V lost 4 bases to trimming and J lost 5 bases; unmatched junction nucleotides: 3. The CDR3 has 13 amino acids. In nucleotides, the CDR3 is TGCAGTGCTAAGGGACAGGGAAACAATGAGCAGTTCTTC. Protein sequence: CSAKGQGNNEQFF.

This clonotype was seen ten or more times. The CDR3 sequence is CASSPEARTASPLHF. DNA for the CDR3: TGTGCCAGCAGCCCCGAGGCGAGGACAGCTTCACCCCTCCACTTT. This sequence joins TRBV7-2 and TRBJ1-6, with D maybe TRBD1 (6 bases). This CDR3 is 15 amino acids long. Germline CDR1 is SGHTA and CDR2 is FQGNSA. V dropped 5 bases and J dropped 9 bases, with 17 bases sitting between them.

V is TRBV7-2 and J is TRBJ2-1; 12 bases match TRBD2. The CDR3 loop spans 14 amino acids. Trimming cost V 6 bases and J 9 bases; bases outside gene matches: 6. Germline V gene sequence: CDR1 SGHTA, CDR2 FQGNSA. The CDR3 here is CASSQRGLAGEQFF. CDR3 bases: TGTGCCAGCAGTCAAAGGGGACTAGCGGGTGAGCAGTTCTTC.

This clonotype was picked up a small number of times. The genes are TRBV7-6 and TRBJ1-1; D not resolved. CDR1 and CDR2 (germline): SGHVS, FNYEAQ. The CDR3 loop spans 14 amino acids. V was clipped by 5 bases and J by 0 bases, with 10 bases between them. The CDR3 loop is CASSPTVMNTEAFF. CDR3 nucleotide sequence: TGTGCCAGCAGCCCGACCGTCATGAACACTGAAGCTTTCTTT. The full variable domain, its missing parts supplied by reference TRBV7-6 and TRBJ1-1, is GAGVSQSPRYKVTKRGQDVALRCDPISGHVSLYWYRQALGQGPEFLTYFNYEAQQDKSGLPNDRFSAERPEGSISTLTIQRTEQRDSAMYRCASSPTVMNTEAFFGQGTRLTVV.

This clonotype showed up many times. V usage is TRBV3-1 and J usage is TRBJ2-5; D gene unclear. CDR3 length: 15 amino acids. Germline V gene data show CDR1 as LGHDT and CDR2 as YNNKEL (reference sequence). The ends were cut back, 0 bases at V and 6 bases at J, with 14 bases in the middle. CDR3 residues: CASSQDFGSIKTQYF. The CDR3, as DNA: TGTGCCAGCAGCCAAGATTTCGGCTCCATCAAGACCCAGTACTTC.

This chain links TRBV2 with TRBJ1-4; possible D gene TRBD1, 6 bases. The CDR3 covers 16 residues. Germline V gives CDR1 SNHLY, CDR2 FYNNEI. The V gene lost 6 bases and the J gene lost 7 bases, with 21 bases spanning the gap. The CDR3 loop is CASSRNRVYSIEKLFF. CDR3 nucleotide sequence: TGTGCCAGCAGCCGAAACAGGGTCTACTCGATTGAAAAACTGTTTTTT.

This clonotype occurred many times. The chain couples TRBV28 to TRBJ2-3; 7 nucleotides agree with TRBD1. Germline lookup yields CDR1 MDHEN and CDR2 SYDVKM. The CDR3 consists of 16 residues. The V and J ends lost 6 bases and 2 bases, in that order; junction bases with no gene match: 11. CDR3 bases: TGTGCCAGCAGACCCGCCCGGGGACAGCCCACAGATACGCAGTATTTT. This encodes CASRPARGQPTDTQYF.

About this clonotype: A read error is possible here, since a much larger clone lies one base away. The chain employs TRBV6-2 or TRBV6-3 and TRBJ1-1; D perhaps matches TRBD1 (5 bases). With 6 bases removed from V and 3 bases from J, the gap between germline ends came to 11 bases. The CDR3 sequence is 13 residues long. Germline values: CDR1 MNHEY, CDR2 SVGEGT. The CDR3 nucleotides read TGTGCCAGCAGGAACATAGGGGACACTGAAGCTTTCTTT. This gives the protein CASRNIGDTEAFF.

This clonotype was counted once. The chain links TRBV20-1 to TRBJ2-3, with a weak D call TRBD1 (7 bases). The V end lost 0 bases, the J end lost 2 bases, and 18 bases lay between the germline ends. The CDR3 consists of 17 residues. CDR1 is DFQATT and CDR2 is SNEGSKA in the germline V gene (reference sequence). The CDR3 reads CSARDRPGQRATDTQYF. CDR3 DNA: TGCAGTGCTAGAGACCGACCGGGACAGCGGGCCACAGATACGCAGTATTTT.

The chain couples TRBV27 to TRBJ2-3; D is undetermined. This CDR3 has 15 amino acids. The germline V gene has CDR1 MNHEY and CDR2 SMNVEV (reference sequence). Trimming took off 4 bases at V and 4 bases at J, with 15 bases between the two ends. Here the CDR3 reads CASSSPSVGPDTQYF. The CDR3 bases are TGTGCCAGCAGTTCCCCCTCAGTCGGCCCAGATACGCAGTATTTT.

This clonotype occurred many times. V usage is TRBV7-2 and J usage is TRBJ2-4; weak D call: TRBD2 (6 bases). Trimming took 5 bases from V and 3 from J, leaving 17 bases between them. The CDR3 has 16 amino acids. Germline lookup yields CDR1 SGHTA and CDR2 FQGNSA. CDR3 nucleotides: TGTGCCAGCAGCCCTTTCTGGGGCGGGGACAAAAACATTCAGTACTTC. Its translation: CASSPFWGGDKNIQYF.

The rearrangement uses TRBV30 and TRBJ1-2; maybe TRBD1 (5 bases). Germline V CDR1 and CDR2: GTSNPN, SVGIG (reference sequence). The CDR3 loop spans 12 amino acids. V lost 5 bases, J lost 5 bases, and 12 bases lay in between. The CDR3 sequence is CAWETAGYGYTF. The CDR3 nucleotides are TGTGCCTGGGAAACGGCAGGGTATGGCTACACCTTC.

This chain joins TRBV30 and TRBJ1-5; TRBD1 matches at 7 bases. The CDR3 length is 16 residues. Germline lookup yields CDR1 GTSNPN and CDR2 SVGIG (reference sequence). The ends lost 3 bases at V and 4 bases at J; junction bases unmatched: 12. CDR3 loop: CAWSSLRQGMNQPQHF. The CDR3 DNA is TGTGCCTGGAGCAGTCTCCGACAGGGCATGAATCAGCCCCAGCATTTT.

This clonotype was observed at least ten times. The gene calls are TRBV4-3 and TRBJ1-1, with a tentative D call TRBD1 (6 bases). Germline CDR1 and CDR2: LGHNA and YSLEER. Trimming removed 5 bases at V and 0 bases at J, with 16 bases between. This CDR3 comprises 16 residues. CDR3 sequence reads: CASSLRRGGMNTEAFF. The CDR3 DNA is TGCGCCAGCAGCTTAAGAAGGGGGGGAATGAACACTGAAGCTTTCTTT.

This clonotype came up many times. The J gene is TRBJ1-1, the V gene TRBV7-9; no reliable D call. Germline V CDR1 and CDR2: SEHNR, FQNEAQ (reference sequence). Trimming removed 6 bases from V and 0 bases from J, with 11 bases in between. CDR3 size: 14 residues. CDR3 DNA sequence: TGTGCCAGCAGGTCCCTACTTATGAACACTGAAGCTTTCTTT. Protein sequence: CASRSLLMNTEAFF.

This clonotype was observed at least ten times. V usage is TRBV7-2 and J usage is TRBJ2-7, with D possibly being TRBD1 (6 bases). CDR1 is SGHTA, CDR2 FQGNSA, per germline. The CDR3 is 13 amino acids. With 3 bases removed from V and 2 bases from J, the gap between germline ends came to 8 bases. CDR3 coding DNA: TGTGCCAGCAGCTTTACAGGGACCTACGAGCAGTACTTC. Translating it yields CASSFTGTYEQYF.

The sample holds a few counts of this clonotype. Sequence at one end of the junction differs from germline and may be a read error. CDR3: CASSSWGTGNGELFF. The DNA for the CDR3 is TGTGCCAGTAGCTCGTGGGGGACAGGGAACGGGGAGCTGTTTTTT. This sequence joins TRBV11-2 and TRBJ2-2, with 9 bases identical to TRBD1. Germline values: CDR1 SGHAT, CDR2 FQNNGV. The CDR3 totals 15 residues.

The chain is built from TRBV30 and TRBJ2-4; 7 bases map to TRBD1. Matching the DNA end better, TRBJ2-7 makes the J call doubtful. This CDR3 is built from 13 residues. Per the germline V gene, CDR1 is GTSNPN and CDR2 is SVGIG (reference sequence). The CDR3 DNA reads TGTGCCTGGGCCCCGGGACAGCGATACGAGCAGTACTTC. Protein: CAWAPGQRYEQYF.

This clonotype was seen more than once but under ten times. This could be a read error, since a much larger clone is one nucleotide away. V and J are TRBV6-1 and TRBJ2-3; the D gene is possibly TRBD2 (6 bases). The V end was cut by 6 bases, the J end by 6 bases, with 16 bases between. From germline, CDR1 is MNHNS and CDR2 SASEGT. The CDR3 is 14 residues long. CDR3 in DNA: TGTGCCAGCAGGCCGGGACTCCCCTGGGATACGCAGTATTTT. This encodes CASRPGLPWDTQYF.

This clonotype came up many times. The chain couples TRBV20-1 to TRBJ2-1, with 12 nucleotides matching TRBD2. V trimming: 3 bases; J trimming: 7 bases; junction bases outside the gene matches: 10. The CDR3 length is 16 residues. CDR1 and CDR2 from the germline V gene are DFQATT and SNEGSKA (reference sequence). Written as DNA, the CDR3 is TGCAGTGCTAGTCCTAGCGGGGGGGCCTTGGTAAATGAGCAGTTCTTC. This gives the protein CSASPSGGALVNEQFF.

The gene calls are TRBV7-2 and TRBJ2-7, with 7 bases fitting TRBD2. Trimming cost V 3 bases and J 7 bases; bases outside gene matches: 15. The CDR3 contains 16 residues. Germline V CDR1 and CDR2: SGHTA, FQGNSA. In nucleotides, the CDR3 is TGTGCCAGCAGCTTCATGGGCGGGGGATCCTACAGTGAGCAGTACTTC. Residues: CASSFMGGGSYSEQYF.

This clonotype appeared many times. This chain connects TRBV20-1 to TRBJ2-1; 10 nucleotides line up with TRBD2. CDR1 and CDR2 (germline): DFQATT, SNEGSKA (reference sequence). There are 14 residues in the CDR3. The CDR3 region has the DNA TGCAGCGCAGAAAGCGGGGGGGCCTACAATGAGCAGTTCTTC. Translation gives CSAESGGAYNEQFF.